These 3 T cell receptor beta chains share one sample of origin, sequenced in a study of Ad26.COV2.S vaccination and SARS-CoV-2 variants. Generated by immunoSEQ multiplex PCR, the TCRdb table keeps only in-frame clones and is missing some. This table has hundreds of thousands of clones, around nine tenths appearing once. Described treatment: some 20 received Ad26.COV2.S at low or high dose, single or two shots; several received placebo; per-sample allocation not given. All samples were drawn on day 63, counting from the first vaccine or placebo injection. The sample in question was peripheral blood, obtained in a trial of Ad26.COV2.S vaccine versus placebo. The receptors stem from a person between 18 and 65 years old who received the Ad26.COV2.S COVID-19 vaccine or a placebo.

This clone was detected once. The chain carries TRBV5-6 and TRBJ2-1; 8 bases line up with TRBD1. The CDR3 extends over 15 amino acids. Germline V CDR1 and CDR2: SGHDT, YYEEEE. V shed 7 bases, J shed 3 bases, and the junction held 9 bases outside the gene matches. CDR3 amino acids: CASGTQGAIYNEQFF. CDR3 nucleotide sequence: TGTGCCAGCGGAACTCAGGGGGCAATCTACAATGAGCAGTTCTTC.

The chain carries TRBV6-5 and TRBJ1-6; D uncertain. CDR1 MNHEY and CDR2 SVGAGI come from the germline V gene. V dropped 4 bases and J dropped 5 bases, with 9 bases sitting between them. This CDR3 is 14 amino acids long. The CDR3 nucleotides read TGTGCCAGCAGTTTCTACAGAAATAATTCACCCCTCCACTTT. Its protein is CASSFYRNNSPLHF.

The J gene is TRBJ2-1, the V gene TRBV24-1; 9 bases are a match to TRBD1. The germline V gene has CDR1 KGHDR and CDR2 SFDVKD. The CDR3 runs to 15 residues. The V and J ends lost 4 bases and 7 bases, in that order; junction bases with no gene match: 7. As DNA, the CDR3 is TGTGCCACCAGTGAGCCGGGACAGGGTGTGAATGAGCAGTTCTTC. It codes for CATSEPGQGVNEQFF.